These T cell receptor beta chains were read from a single sample in a study of blood T cell repertoires in COVID-19. TCRdb's table, derived via immunoSEQ multiplex PCR, lists solely in-frame clones and lacks some. The data contain about 260,000 clones, 70% to 90% of them seen just once; the ten biggest clones take up around 0.8%. Sequenced: PBMCs or T cells enriched from blood (not recorded which). The receptors derive from a man aged 45 to 65 who had been exposed to COVID-19. The CDR3 runs from the conserved cysteine through the conserved F or W. The order of the fields is V gene, clone size, D gene, J gene, CDR3 DNA, CDR3 protein. D genes are given only for firm matches. Size tells how often a clone was seen (once, few, many) or the class of an expanded clone, and some rows leave it out.

TRBV6-5	NA	NA	TRBJ2-7	TGTGCCAGCAGGGGCCCTGGCAGTTACGAGCAGTACTTC	CASRGPGSYEQYF
TRBV7-6	NA	TRBD1	TRBJ2-2	TGTGCCAGCAGCCCCCTGGGACAGGGCTTGTACACCGGGGAGCTGTTTTTT	CASSPLGQGLYTGELFF
TRBV15	once	NA	TRBJ1-4	TGTGCCACCAGCAGAAAGATTAGTTCAACTAATGAAAAACTGTTTTTT	CATSRKISSTNEKLFF
TRBV19	NA	TRBD1	TRBJ2-1	TGTGCCATGGCCCGACAGGGGGACTCCTACAATGAGCAGTTCTTC	CAMARQGDSYNEQFF
TRBV5-1	once	TRBD1	TRBJ1-2	TGCGCCAGCAGCCCCGGACAGGGCCGTGGCTACACCTTC	CASSPGQGRGYTF
TRBV27	NA	TRBD2	TRBJ2-3	TGTGCCAGCAGTTTACTTTCTATCCTAAGCGGGAGGGCAGATACGCAGTATTTT	CASSLLSILSGRADTQYF
TRBV5-1	NA	TRBD1	TRBJ1-2	TGCGCCAGCAGCCGTCCGGGACAGGGAGCGCACTATGGCTACACCTTC	CASSRPGQGAHYGYTF
TRBV7-8	NA	NA	TRBJ2-3	TGTGCCAGCAGCTCGGTGCAACGGAGGGAGGAGGCCACAGATACGCAGTATTTT	CASSSVQRREEATDTQYF
TRBV6-5	NA	NA	TRBJ1-2	TGTGCCAGCAGCGTACACAGCCAATACTATGGCTACACCTTC	CASSVHSQYYGYTF
TRBV19	NA	NA	TRBJ2-5	TGTGCCAGTAGTAACTATGGACATTTTTTAGGGGAGACCCAGTACTTC	CASSNYGHFLGETQYF
TRBV5-1	NA	NA	TRBJ1-2	TGCGCCAGCAGCCAGGACAGCGCCTACTATGGCTACACCTTC	CASSQDSAYYGYTF
TRBV24-1	NA	TRBD2	TRBJ2-2	TGTGCCACCAGTGAGGGCTCGGGGGGGTTTCGGGGCCCCGGGGAGCTGTTTTTT	CATSEGSGGFRGPGELFF
TRBV3-1/TRBV3-2	NA	TRBD2	TRBJ2-1	TGTGCCAGCAGCCAAAGCGGGGATTCCTACAATGAGCAGTTCTTC	CASSQSGDSYNEQFF
TRBV25-1	NA	TRBD1	TRBJ2-5	TGTGCCAGCAGTGACCCGGGACAGGGCATTCAGACCCAGTACTTC	CASSDPGQGIQTQYF
TRBV2	NA	NA	TRBJ1-2	TGTGCCAGCAGTGAAGGTCTATCAGGGCCCTCTTACTATGGCTACACCTTC	CASSEGLSGPSYYGYTF
TRBV9	NA	NA	TRBJ1-5	TGTGCCAGCAGCGCCACAGGTACTAGCAATCAGCCCCAGCATTTT	CASSATGTSNQPQHF
TRBV29-1	NA	NA	TRBJ2-7	TGCAGCGTTGAGGGCAGCCTACGGGGGGAGCAGTACTTC	CSVEGSLRGEQYF
TRBV6-1	NA	NA	TRBJ1-4	TGTGCCAGCAGTGAAGTCGGGTTCCCAAATGAAAAACTGTTTTTT	CASSEVGFPNEKLFF
TRBV9	NA	NA	TRBJ1-4	TGTGCCAGCAGCGTTGCTTTGACGGCGGGGGAACTGTTTTTT	CASSVALTAGELFF
TRBV7-2	NA	TRBD1	TRBJ2-2	TGTGCCAGCAGCGCCCGACAGGGGGTCACCGGGGAGCTGTTTTTT	CASSARQGVTGELFF
TRBV5-1	NA	NA	TRBJ2-5	TGCGCCAGCAGCTTCGGCGGGATCATTGGGGAGACCCAGTACTTC	CASSFGGIIGETQYF
TRBV5-1	NA	NA	TRBJ1-4	TGCGCCAGCAGCTTGGCCCTGGGACTCGGTGAAAAACTGTTTTTT	CASSLALGLGEKLFF
TRBV19	NA	NA	TRBJ1-1	TGTGCCAGTAGTCTTATAGGTGGACTCACAACTGAAGCTTTCTTT	CASSLIGGLTTEAFF
TRBV5-1	NA	NA	TRBJ2-1	TGCGCCAGCAGCTTGGGGTTCCTCGGGGAGCAGTTCTTC	CASSLGFLGEQFF
TRBV5-1	few	TRBD1	TRBJ2-1	TGCGCCAGCAGCTTCTCCGGGACAGGTCACTACAATGAGCAGTTCTTC	CASSFSGTGHYNEQFF
TRBV28	NA	NA	TRBJ1-1	TGTGCCAGCAGTTCTCAGACAGCTGAAGCTTTCTTT	CASSSQTAEAFF
TRBV28	NA	NA	TRBJ1-6	TGTGCCAGCGGGGGGACCAATTCACCCCTCCACTTT	CASGGTNSPLHF
TRBV7-3	once	NA	TRBJ2-2	TGTGCCAGCAGCCCGCCGGGTAACGCGAACACCGGGGAGCTGTTTTTT	CASSPPGNANTGELFF
TRBV6-5	NA	TRBD1	TRBJ1-5	TGTGCCAGCAGGACAGGGGGCTTGCAGCCCCAGCATTTT	CASRTGGLQPQHF
TRBV5-1	few	TRBD1	TRBJ2-7	TGCGCCAGCAGCTCCGGGACAGGGGTCTACGAGCAGTACTTC	CASSSGTGVYEQYF
TRBV7-6	NA	NA	TRBJ2-5	TGTGCCAGCAGCTCCGCGGGGGCATTCTGGGAGACCCAGTACTTC	CASSSAGAFWETQYF
TRBV11-3	NA	TRBD1	TRBJ2-3	TGTGCCAGCAGCTCCAGGAGACAGGGTTCAGATACGCAGTATTTT	CASSSRRQGSDTQYF
TRBV28	NA	TRBD2	TRBJ2-1	TGTGCCAGCAGGGGGGGGTACGACAATGAGCAGTTCTTC	CASRGGYDNEQFF
TRBV6-5	NA	TRBD1	TRBJ1-2	TGTGCCAGCAGTTACGATGGCAGGGGGTATTATGGCTACACCTTC	CASSYDGRGYYGYTF
TRBV5-4	NA	TRBD2	TRBJ2-1	TGTGCCAGCAGCCCCACCGGGACTAGCGGGAGTTACAATGAGCAGTTCTTC	CASSPTGTSGSYNEQFF
TRBV12-3/TRBV12-4	NA	NA	TRBJ1-1	TGTGCCAGCAGTTTACTGGGGGCAACTGAAGCTTTCTTT	CASSLLGATEAFF
TRBV15	NA	NA	TRBJ2-1	TGTGCCACCAGCTATAGCTCCTACAATGAGCAGTTCTTC	CATSYSSYNEQFF
TRBV30	NA	NA	TRBJ1-6	TGTGCCTGGAGTTACACTGGGAGGAATTCACCCCTCCACTTT	CAWSYTGRNSPLHF
TRBV11-2	NA	TRBD1	TRBJ1-2	TGTGCCAGCAGCTCAGCACGGGACAGGGTTACCCGGGTTGGCTACACCTTC	CASSSARDRVTRVGYTF
TRBV19	NA	NA	TRBJ2-1	TGTGCCAGTAAGCAGGGCCGATACAATGAGCAGTTCTTC	CASKQGRYNEQFF
TRBV4-1	NA	NA	TRBJ1-1	TGCGCCAGCAGCCAAGATTCCCAGGGCGACACTGAAGCTTTCTTT	CASSQDSQGDTEAFF
TRBV4-1	NA	TRBD1	TRBJ1-4	TGCGCCAGCAGCCATACTCGAGGGGGCGGAGAAAAACTGTTTTTT	CASSHTRGGGEKLFF
TRBV6-5	NA	TRBD1	TRBJ1-3	TGTGCCAGTACGGACAGGGGTTTGGGAAACACCATATATTTT	CASTDRGLGNTIYF
TRBV2	NA	NA	TRBJ1-1	TGTGCCAGCAGTGAAGGGGGTGGGGCCCCTGGAGCTTTCTTT	CASSEGGGAPGAFF
TRBV3-1/TRBV3-2	NA	TRBD1	TRBJ1-5	TGTGCCAGCAGCCAAGGGACAGGGTATAGCAATCAGCCCCAGCATTTT	CASSQGTGYSNQPQHF
TRBV6-2/TRBV6-3	NA	NA	TRBJ1-6	TGTGCCAGCAGTTACCGACAGAGCTCCTATAATTCACCCCTCCACTTT	CASSYRQSSYNSPLHF